This T cell receptor (beta chain) was recorded in a study of T cells in Graves' hyperthyroidism and ophthalmopathy. Overall study: It was at initial diagnosis, before any treatment, that peripheral blood was collected.

This clonotype has a count of ten or more. The antigen is not known. Study-level points and caveats: Blood held most thyroid clonotypes expanded above 0.001 frequency. In validation, the model predicted ophthalmopathy. These predictions came a median about 6.5 months before onset.

Patients with ophthalmopathy all had a Clinical Activity Score of at least 3, a NOSPECS grade of at least 4 and duration under 3 months. Amplification of TCR beta CDR3 regions used RNA as the template. RT-PCR in the first round (using the HTBI primer set) targeted the TCR CDR3. One entry per CDR3 protein results from TCRdb running MiXCR on the multiplex PCR reads. This table has about 300,000 distinct CDR3 sequences, roughly 18% appearing once. The source of this sequence is a man between 50 and 59 years old with Graves' ophthalmopathy. What was sequenced was blood.

The CDR3 bases are TGTGCCAGCAGCTTAACAGGGACAGGGGGCACTTATAGCACAGATACGCAGTATTTT. It translates to CASSLTGTGGTYSTDTQYF. The J gene is TRBJ2-3, the V gene TRBV7-3, with 12 bases matching TRBD1. Per germline, CDR1 SGHTA and CDR2 FQGTGA. Unmatched junction bases numbered 7, after V lost 0 bases and J lost 0 bases. This CDR3 is 19 amino acids long.